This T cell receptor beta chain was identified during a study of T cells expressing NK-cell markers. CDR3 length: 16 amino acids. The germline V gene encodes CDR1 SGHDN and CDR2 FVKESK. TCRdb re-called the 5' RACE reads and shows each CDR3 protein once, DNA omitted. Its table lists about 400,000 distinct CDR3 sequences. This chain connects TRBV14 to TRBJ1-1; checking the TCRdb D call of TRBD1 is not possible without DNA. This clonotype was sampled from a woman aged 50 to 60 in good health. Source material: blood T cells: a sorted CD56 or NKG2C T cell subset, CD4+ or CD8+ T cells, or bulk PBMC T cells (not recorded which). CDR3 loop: CASSHGWDRGVTEAFF.